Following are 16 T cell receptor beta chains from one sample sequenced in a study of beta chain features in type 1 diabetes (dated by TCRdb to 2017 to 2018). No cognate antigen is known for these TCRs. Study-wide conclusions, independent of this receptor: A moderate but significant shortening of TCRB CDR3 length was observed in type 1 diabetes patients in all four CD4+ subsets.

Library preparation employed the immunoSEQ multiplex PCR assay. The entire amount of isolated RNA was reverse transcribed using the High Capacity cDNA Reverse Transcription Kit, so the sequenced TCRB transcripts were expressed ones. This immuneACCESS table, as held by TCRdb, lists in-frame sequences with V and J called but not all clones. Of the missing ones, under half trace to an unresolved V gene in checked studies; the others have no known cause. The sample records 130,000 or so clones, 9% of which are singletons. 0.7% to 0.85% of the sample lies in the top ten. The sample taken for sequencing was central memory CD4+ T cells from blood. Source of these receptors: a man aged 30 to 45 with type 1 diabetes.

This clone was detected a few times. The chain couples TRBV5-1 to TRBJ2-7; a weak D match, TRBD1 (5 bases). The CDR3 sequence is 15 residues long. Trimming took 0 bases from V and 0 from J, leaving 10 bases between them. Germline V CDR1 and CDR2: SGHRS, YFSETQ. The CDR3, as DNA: TGCGCCAGCAGCTTGGCCTCAGGGAACTCCTACGAGCAGTACTTC. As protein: CASSLASGNSYEQYF.

CDR3 in amino acids: CASSANGGQETQYF. In DNA, the CDR3 is TGTGCCAGCAGTGCAAACGGGGGCCAAGAGACCCAGTACTTC. V and J are TRBV2 and TRBJ2-5; D possibly corresponds to TRBD2 (6 bases). Trimming removed 4 bases from V and 1 base from J, with 10 bases in between. Germline V CDR1 and CDR2: SNHLY, FYNNEI. This CDR3 is built from 14 residues.

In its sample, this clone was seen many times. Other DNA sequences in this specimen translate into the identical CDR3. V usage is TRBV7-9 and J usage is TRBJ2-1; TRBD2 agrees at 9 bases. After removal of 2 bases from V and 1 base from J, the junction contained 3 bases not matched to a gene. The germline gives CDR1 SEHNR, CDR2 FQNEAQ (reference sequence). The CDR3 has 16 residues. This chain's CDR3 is CASSLSLAGSYNEQFF. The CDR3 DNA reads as TGTGCCAGCAGCTTAAGTCTAGCGGGGTCCTACAATGAGCAGTTCTTC. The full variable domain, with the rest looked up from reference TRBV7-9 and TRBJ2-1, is DTGVSQNPRHKITKRGQNVTFRCDPISEHNRLYWYRQTLGQGPEFLTYFQNEAQLEKSRLLSDRFSAERPKGSFSTLEIQRTEQGDSAMYLCASSLSLAGSYNEQFFGPGTRLTVL.

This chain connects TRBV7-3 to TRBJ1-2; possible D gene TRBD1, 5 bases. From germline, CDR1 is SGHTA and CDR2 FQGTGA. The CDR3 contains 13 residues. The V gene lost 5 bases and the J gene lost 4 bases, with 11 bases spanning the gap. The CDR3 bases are TGTGCCAGCAGCGGTCCCGGGGGCTATGGCTACACCTTC. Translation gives CASSGPGGYGYTF.

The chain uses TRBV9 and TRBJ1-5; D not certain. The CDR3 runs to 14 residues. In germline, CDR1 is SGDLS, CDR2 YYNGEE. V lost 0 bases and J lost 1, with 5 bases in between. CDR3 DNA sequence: TGTGCCAGCAGCGTAGCCCGGAGCAATCAGCCCCAGCATTTT. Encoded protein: CASSVARSNQPQHF.

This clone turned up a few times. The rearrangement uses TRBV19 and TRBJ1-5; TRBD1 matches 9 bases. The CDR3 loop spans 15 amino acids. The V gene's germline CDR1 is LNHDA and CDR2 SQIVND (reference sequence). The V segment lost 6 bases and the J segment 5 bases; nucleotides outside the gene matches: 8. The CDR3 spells CASRLTGGFDQPQHF. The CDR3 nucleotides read TGTGCCAGTAGGCTGACAGGGGGTTTCGATCAGCCCCAGCATTTT.

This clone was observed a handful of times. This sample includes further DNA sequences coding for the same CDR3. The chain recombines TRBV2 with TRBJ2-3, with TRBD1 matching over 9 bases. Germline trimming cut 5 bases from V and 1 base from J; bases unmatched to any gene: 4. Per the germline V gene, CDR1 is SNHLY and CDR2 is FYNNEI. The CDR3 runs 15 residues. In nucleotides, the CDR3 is TGTGCCAGCAGTCCCAGGACAGGGGGCACAGATACGCAGTATTTT. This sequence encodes CASSPRTGGTDTQYF.

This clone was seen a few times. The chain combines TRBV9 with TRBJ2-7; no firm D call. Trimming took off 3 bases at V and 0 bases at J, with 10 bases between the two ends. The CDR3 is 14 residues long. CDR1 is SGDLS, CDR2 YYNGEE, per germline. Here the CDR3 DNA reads TGTGCCAGCAGCGCGCAGGTTAGCTCCTACGAGCAGTACTTC. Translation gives CASSAQVSSYEQYF. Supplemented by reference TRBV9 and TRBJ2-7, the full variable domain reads DSGVTQTPKHLITATGQRVTLRCSPRSGDLSVYWYQQSLDQGLQFLIQYYNGEERAKGNILERFSAQQFPDLHSELNLSSLELGDSALYFCASSAQVSSYEQYFGPGTRLTVT.

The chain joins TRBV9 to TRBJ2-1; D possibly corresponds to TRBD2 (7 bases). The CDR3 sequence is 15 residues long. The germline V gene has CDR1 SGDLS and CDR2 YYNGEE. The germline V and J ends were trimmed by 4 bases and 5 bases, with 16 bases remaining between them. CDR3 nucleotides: TGTGCCAGCAGCCCTCGGGGGGCGGGGGACAATGAGCAGTTCTTC. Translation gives CASSPRGAGDNEQFF.

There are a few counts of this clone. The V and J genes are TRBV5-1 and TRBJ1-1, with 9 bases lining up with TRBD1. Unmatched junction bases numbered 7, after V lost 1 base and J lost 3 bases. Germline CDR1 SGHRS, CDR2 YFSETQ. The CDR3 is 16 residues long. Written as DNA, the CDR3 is TGCGCCAGCAGCTTGATTGGACAGGGGTTTGACACTGAAGCTTTCTTT. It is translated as CASSLIGQGFDTEAFF. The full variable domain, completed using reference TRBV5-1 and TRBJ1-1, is KAGVTQTPRYLIKTRGQQVTLSCSPISGHRSVSWYQQTPGQGLQFLFEYFSETQRNKGNFPGRFSGRQFSNSRSEMNVSTLELGDSALYLCASSLIGQGFDTEAFFGQGTRLTVV.

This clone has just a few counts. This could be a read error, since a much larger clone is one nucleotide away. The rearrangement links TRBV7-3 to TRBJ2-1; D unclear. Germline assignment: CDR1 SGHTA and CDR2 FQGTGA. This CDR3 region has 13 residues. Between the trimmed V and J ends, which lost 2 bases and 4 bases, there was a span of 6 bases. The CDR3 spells CASSLARYNEQFF. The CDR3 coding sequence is TGTGCCAGCAGCTTAGCACGGTACAATGAGCAGTTCTTC.

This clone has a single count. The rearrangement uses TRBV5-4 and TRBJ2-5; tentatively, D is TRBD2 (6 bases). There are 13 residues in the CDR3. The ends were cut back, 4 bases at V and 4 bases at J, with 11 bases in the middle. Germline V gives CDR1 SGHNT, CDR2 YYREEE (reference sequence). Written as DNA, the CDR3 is TGTGCCAGCAGCGGAGGAGGGGCAGAGACCCAGTACTTC. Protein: CASSGGGAETQYF.

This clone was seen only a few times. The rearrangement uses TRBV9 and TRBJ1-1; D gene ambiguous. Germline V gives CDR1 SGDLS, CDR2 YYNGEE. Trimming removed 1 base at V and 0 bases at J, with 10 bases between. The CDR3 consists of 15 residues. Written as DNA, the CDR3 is TGTGCCAGCAGCGTATACCGGGATTTGAACACTGAAGCTTTCTTT. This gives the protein CASSVYRDLNTEAFF.

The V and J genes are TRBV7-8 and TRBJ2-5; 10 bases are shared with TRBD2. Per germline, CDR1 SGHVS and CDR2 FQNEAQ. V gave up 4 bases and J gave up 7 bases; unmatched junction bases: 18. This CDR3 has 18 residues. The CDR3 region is CASSSLIDLGLAVGTQYF. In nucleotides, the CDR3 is TGTGCCAGCAGCTCCCTTATTGATCTTGGACTAGCGGTGGGGACCCAGTACTTC.

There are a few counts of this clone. The CDR3 sequence: CASSVDFRSPLHF. The DNA for the CDR3 is TGTGCCAGCAGCGTAGATTTTCGGTCACCCCTCCACTTT. This chain links TRBV9 with TRBJ1-6; no clear D gene. The CDR3 has 13 amino acids. V was shortened by 0 bases and J by 10 bases, with 8 bases between the two germline ends. Germline V lookup: CDR1 SGDLS, CDR2 YYNGEE.

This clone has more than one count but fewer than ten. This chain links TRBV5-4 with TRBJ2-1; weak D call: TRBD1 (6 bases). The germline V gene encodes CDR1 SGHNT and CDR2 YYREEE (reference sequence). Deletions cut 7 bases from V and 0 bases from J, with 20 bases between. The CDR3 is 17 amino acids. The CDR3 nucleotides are TGTGCCAGCTCTGCCGGACAGCCTGGGGCCTCCTACAATGAGCAGTTCTTC. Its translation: CASSAGQPGASYNEQFF.